The clone carrying this TCR beta chain was observed a few times. This record belongs to a study of T-cell reconstitution after alpha-beta-depleted transplantation in children. The library targeted TCRbeta and was prepared with unique molecular identifiers. TCRdb re-called the PCR reads through MiXCR, storing one row per CDR3 protein. The data contain over 400,000 distinct CDR3 sequences, approximately 13% of them singletons. CDR3 length equals 12 residues. Trimming stripped 10 bases from V and 10 bases from J, with 17 bases between. J is TRBJ1-5 and V is TRBV12-3 or TRBV12-4, with D perhaps matching TRBD1 (5 bases). The sequence was obtained from a human donor who donated a stem cell graft to a child with combined immunodeficiency. The sample in question was PBMCs from the stem cell graft donor, obtained from the stem cell graft. CDR3 sequence (DNA): TGTGCCACCCAGGGAGGTCAAGAACCCCAGCATTTT. This codes for CATQGGQEPQHF.